The entry that follows covers one TCR beta chain sequence. These data originate in a study of blood T cell repertoires in COVID-19. Study overall: COVID-19 samples collected from the United States, Italy and Spain covered acute and convalescent phases. T cells, B-cell-depleted T cells, or PBMCs supplied cDNA or gDNA.

The CDR3 sequence is 14 residues long. Germline-derived CDR1 and CDR2 are WNHNN and SYGVQD (reference sequence). Trimming took 2 bases from V and 7 from J; bases not matched to a gene: 7. In the authors' workflow: Cell counts per sample came from amplifying reference gene primers. The table came from immunoSEQ multiplex PCR; TCRdb's copy has only in-frame clones and leaves some out. The V and J calls and clone size come from that table; D and trimming were worked out from the DNA. This sample has fewer than 250,000 clones, with about 92% found just once. This receptor was taken from a young man with acute or convalescent COVID-19. The chain combines TRBV10-1 with TRBJ2-5; TRBD1 matches at 7 bases. The sequencing input was peripheral blood. This CDR3 reads CASSEIGAGGTQYF. CDR3 nucleotide sequence: TGCGCCAGCAGTGAGATAGGAGCAGGGGGGACCCAGTACTTC.